This record covers a single T cell receptor (beta chain). Its target is unknown. The entry originates in a study of vaccination and CD4 T cells after COVID-19. Study conclusions and caveats: Spike mono-reactivity was evident in 304 of the 307 vaccine-specific clones derived from convalescent patients.

The CDR3 totals 14 residues. CDR1 is DFQATT and CDR2 is SNEGSKA in the germline V gene (reference sequence). Germline trimming cut 0 bases from V and 5 bases from J; bases unmatched to any gene: 6. Sample treatment: approximately nine-day PBMC culture with coronavirus spike peptide pools or control peptides (ViraFEST assay). The Oncomine TCR Beta short-read assay was applied to DNA of cultured CD4+ T cells. Genomic DNA was taken out of cultured CD4+ T cells by extraction. TCRdb reprocessed the PCR reads via MiXCR and lists one record per CDR3 protein. The sample yields more than 10,000 distinct CDR3 sequences, more than 35% seen once.

V usage is TRBV20-1 and J usage is TRBJ2-5, with 7 bases that match TRBD1. The sequenced sample was CD4+ T cells from blood, cultured in vitro, obtained after SARS-CoV-2 vaccination. This receptor was identified in a human donor who had recovered from COVID-19. Written as DNA, the CDR3 is TGCAGTGCTAGAGATTTAACAGGGGAGGAGACCCAGTACTTC. As protein: CSARDLTGEETQYF.